This entry lists 17 T cell receptor beta chains sequenced from one sample in a study of blood T cell repertoires in COVID-19. Profiled with immunoSEQ multiplex PCR; TCRdb holds only in-frame clones, not every one. The sample has 300,000 to 400,000 clones, over 90% seen once. The sequenced material came from PBMCs or T cells enriched from blood (not recorded which). The source is a young woman who had been exposed to COVID-19.

The rearrangement uses TRBV6-5 and TRBJ2-7, with 8 bases identical to TRBD1. V lost 1 base, J lost 2 bases, and 7 bases stayed unmatched. CDR3 size: 16 residues. Germline CDR1 MNHEY, CDR2 SVGAGI. CDR3 DNA: TGTGCCAGCAGTTACTACGGACAGGGTGCCCCCTACGAGCAGTACTTC. Translation: CASSYYGQGAPYEQYF.

This chain links TRBV7-9 with TRBJ1-1; D not certain. V shed 3 bases and J shed 3 bases, with 8 bases lying between them. The germline V gene encodes CDR1 SEHNR and CDR2 FQNEAQ (reference sequence). The CDR3 runs 13 residues. The CDR3 sequence: CASSLLGDTEAFF. DNA for the CDR3: TGTGCCAGCAGCTTGCTCGGGGACACTGAAGCTTTCTTT.

V usage is TRBV18 and J usage is TRBJ1-1; D gene ambiguous. Trimming took 6 bases from V and 6 from J, leaving 8 bases between them. The CDR3 loop spans 11 amino acids. The V gene's germline CDR1 is KGHSH and CDR2 LQKENI. The DNA for the CDR3 is TGTGCCAGCTCCGACTGGGCTGAAGCTTTCTTT. Translation: CASSDWAEAFF.

The chain joins TRBV19 to TRBJ1-2, with D possibly being TRBD1 (5 bases). Germline assignment: CDR1 LNHDA and CDR2 SQIVND (reference sequence). The CDR3 contains 13 residues. V lost 7 bases, J lost 4 bases, and 13 bases lay in between. The CDR3 nucleotides read TGTGCCAGTACCGGCCAGGGCTTCTATGGCTACACCTTC. This gives the protein CASTGQGFYGYTF.

The rearrangement joins TRBV5-5 to TRBJ1-1; tentative D call: TRBD1 (5 bases). Trimming pared 1 base from V and 2 bases from J, leaving 9 bases between. Germline CDR1 and CDR2: SGHKS and YYEKEE (reference sequence). CDR3 size: 14 residues. CDR3 in DNA: TGTGCCAGCAGCTTGACGGGGGAAAACACTGAAGCTTTCTTT. The encoded protein is CASSLTGENTEAFF.

The V call is TRBV9, the J call TRBJ1-2, with D unresolved. CDR3 length: 13 amino acids. Germline V gives CDR1 SGDLS, CDR2 YYNGEE. V gave up 0 bases and J gave up 8 bases, with 11 bases separating them. This chain's CDR3 is CASSVDGEGGYTF. For the CDR3, the DNA is TGTGCCAGCAGCGTAGACGGGGAAGGGGGCTACACCTTC.

This chain joins TRBV19 and TRBJ2-4; perhaps TRBD1 as D (6 bases). Trimming cost V 5 bases and J 0 bases, with 14 bases left between them. Germline V gene data show CDR1 as LNHDA and CDR2 as SQIVND (reference sequence). There are 16 residues in the CDR3. CDR3 bases: TGTGCCAGTAGTGGCTCACAGGGATTAGCCAAAAACATTCAGTACTTC. It codes for CASSGSQGLAKNIQYF.

CDR3 region: CASSPTGATEAFF. CDR3 DNA sequence: TGTGCCAGCAGTCCGACAGGGGCGACTGAAGCTTTCTTT. The genes are TRBV12-3 or TRBV12-4 and TRBJ1-1; 8 positions agree with TRBD1. This CDR3 is 13 amino acids long. Trimming at V came to 5 bases and at J to 5 bases, leaving 4 bases not matched to a gene.

This clone has only one observation. This chain connects TRBV5-4 to TRBJ1-2; 9 nucleotides agree with TRBD1. The V segment lost 5 bases and the J segment 3 bases; nucleotides outside the gene matches: 5. Germline-derived CDR1 and CDR2 are SGHNT and YYREEE (reference sequence). The CDR3 is made up of 14 amino acids. CDR3 protein: CASRAGQGDYGYTF. CDR3 nucleotides: TGTGCCAGCAGGGCGGGACAGGGAGACTATGGCTACACCTTC.

The genes are TRBV19 and TRBJ1-2, with 7 nucleotides matching TRBD1. The CDR3 sequence is 12 residues long. V shed 9 bases and J 9 bases; nucleotides not matched to a gene: 10. Germline assignment: CDR1 LNHDA and CDR2 SQIVND (reference sequence). CDR3 coding DNA: TGTGCCAGCCAAAGGGGGCTGGGCCGCTACACCTTC. Its translation is CASQRGLGRYTF.

The chain is built from TRBV6-2 or TRBV6-3 and TRBJ1-2; D is uncertain. Germline values: CDR1 MNHEY, CDR2 SVGEGT. V shed 2 bases and J shed 3 bases, with 16 bases lying between them. The CDR3 totals 16 residues. The CDR3 DNA is TGTGCCAGCAGTTACGTTAGTCTTCGGCGGTACTATGGCTACACCTTC. Its protein is CASSYVSLRRYYGYTF.

The chain couples TRBV5-5 to TRBJ2-7; 8 bases map to TRBD1. Germline V lookup: CDR1 SGHKS, CDR2 YYEKEE (reference sequence). V shed 4 bases, J shed 3 bases, and the junction held 6 bases outside the gene matches. The CDR3 has 14 amino acids. CDR3 in amino acids: CASSLGQGNYEQYF. CDR3 DNA sequence: TGTGCCAGCAGCCTAGGACAGGGTAACTACGAGCAGTACTTC.

The rearrangement uses TRBV19 and TRBJ1-5; 9 positions match TRBD1. From germline, CDR1 is LNHDA and CDR2 SQIVND (reference sequence). After removal of 3 bases from V and 7 bases from J, the junction contained 7 bases not matched to a gene. The CDR3 has 15 amino acids. The CDR3 bases are TGTGCCAGTAGTATGGGACAGGGTGTCTTACAGCCCCAGCATTTT. Translated, it gives CASSMGQGVLQPQHF. The entire variable domain, with the rest obtained from reference TRBV19 and TRBJ1-5, is as follows: DGGITQSPKYLFRKEGQNVTLSCEQNLNHDAMYWYRQDPGQGLRLIYYSQIVNDFQKGDIAEGYSVSREKKESFPLTVTSAQKNPTAFYLCASSMGQGVLQPQHFGDGTRLSIL.

The J gene is TRBJ1-5, the V gene TRBV10-3; TRBD1 is a possible D gene (5 bases). Germline CDR1 is ENHRY and CDR2 is SYGVKD. V dropped 9 bases and J dropped 3 bases, with 15 bases sitting between them. CDR3 length: 14 amino acids. This CDR3 reads CAIQGDSSNQPQHF. CDR3 in DNA: TGTGCCATACAAGGTGACAGCTCCAATCAGCCCCAGCATTTT.

The chain combines TRBV4-1 with TRBJ1-6; D is uncertain. Trimming pared 6 bases from V and 8 bases from J, leaving 11 bases between. This CDR3 is 13 amino acids long. The V gene's germline CDR1 is MGHRA and CDR2 YSYEKL. CDR3 in amino acids: CASRWRDDSPLHF. The DNA for the CDR3 is TGCGCCAGCAGATGGAGGGATGATTCACCCCTCCACTTT.

This chain links TRBV14 with TRBJ2-5; D is possibly TRBD1 (6 bases). Germline V lookup: CDR1 SGHDN, CDR2 FVKESK. Trimming took off 1 base at V and 5 bases at J, with 17 bases between the two ends. The CDR3 contains 16 residues. The CDR3 sequence: CASSQVLGAVWETQYF. CDR3 nucleotides: TGTGCCAGCAGCCAAGTCTTGGGGGCTGTTTGGGAGACCCAGTACTTC.

This chain connects TRBV30 to TRBJ1-2; 9 positions agree with TRBD1. Trimming removed 7 bases from V and 5 bases from J; junction bases left unmatched: 8. Per the germline V gene, CDR1 is GTSNPN and CDR2 is SVGIG (reference sequence). The CDR3 loop spans 13 amino acids. The CDR3 loop is CAFTGGPGYGYTF. The CDR3 DNA reads as TGTGCCTTCACAGGGGGCCCTGGGTATGGCTACACCTTC.